This record covers a single TCR beta chain. Its recognized antigen is unknown. Base qualities are not at hand, and no much larger clone is one base apart. The record originates from a study of blood T cells in healthy people across ages (dated by TCRdb to the mid-2010s). Broadly, across the study: In model experiments, template switching captured roughly one uniquely barcoded TCR beta cDNA molecule for every two T cells. For two donors (one aged 18 to 30 and one aged 80 or older), the study analyzed two additional independent replicas of 1 million unique cDNA reads from the same blood draw. The donors were divided into four age groups: young (average around 15 years), middle-aged (about 39), aged (under 70) and long-lived (82). Age-related changes in TCR beta repertoire diversity were measured in the study by deep sequencing normalized with unique cDNA molecular identifiers.

Broader findings and caveats from the paper: A strong correlation was found between observed TCR beta diversity and the percentage of naive T cells measured by flow cytometry. Since profiling was done on bulk unsorted PBMCs, naive and antigen-experienced compartments could not be conclusively compared. Because donor CMV infection status was unknown, age-related changes in expanded clonotypes were potentially confounded. The long-lived group showed more naive CD4+ T cells, fewer expanded clones and increased TCR diversity than the aged group, suggesting age selection. Observed TCR beta diversity per million T cells fell roughly linearly with age, and a significant reduction was already apparent by age roughly 40. Estimates of total diversity from one million sequenced T cells were regarded as lower bounds and underestimates.

The roughly 37 donors, aged 6 to 90 years, were systemically healthy Caucasian individuals from Russia. Each donor gave ten milliliters of peripheral blood, drawn into EDTA-treated Vacutainer tubes. Ficoll-Paque density-gradient centrifugation was used to isolate PBMCs, with at least 6 million obtained per sample. Trizol reagent was used to extract total RNA from PBMCs, with at least 6 micrograms per sample. Naive CD45RAhigh/CD27high T cell percentages were measured by flow cytometry on a PBMC aliquot from every donor. V sheds 8 bases and J sheds 0 bases, leaving 14 bases between their ends. Taken from the germline V gene, the CDR1 and CDR2 loops are MGHDK and SYGVNS. The CDR3 has 16 amino acids, counting the end cysteine and phenylalanine. The only DNA kept is the CDR3, 48 bases in frame from the first base. Library preparation used 5' RACE. Sequencing used an Illumina HiSeq 2500. The second PCR ran for roughly 7 to 11 cycles and used a J-beta primer mix along with a sample-barcoded 5' primer. A unique molecular identifier was introduced onto each TCR beta cDNA molecule by a template-switch 5' adaptor carrying 12 random nucleotides. Each sample yielded at least 2.5 million CDR3-containing paired-end reads. All of the RNA was converted into first-strand cDNA using the Mint cDNA synthesis kit, with a TRBC-specific oligonucleotide serving as the primer. All cDNA was treated with uracil-DNA glycosylase and then went through a first 18-cycle PCR with the universal primers M1SS and BC2_uni_R. In the paper's pipeline: Normalization of each sample was performed by random selection of 1 million high-quality reads, each carrying a distinct molecular identifier. Reads with shared molecular identifiers were discarded instead of being binned into consensus sequences. CDR3 identification, clonotype clustering and error correction used MiTCR with a Q25 quality threshold and the strictest error-elimination algorithm. A nonparametric unseen species model with Euler transformation was used to estimate lower-bound total TCR beta diversity. Using fastp trimming at Q25 and MiXCR clonotype assembly, TCRdb reanalyzed the public sequencing data and kept in-frame beta chains. Each record represents a unique CDR3 protein, reported with the most common genes and DNA among its rows. The V and J calls, along with clone size, are taken from TCRdb and not from the paper's own processing. The sample contains around 1,000,000 distinct CDR3 sequences, 20% to 25% of them found a single time. Of the sample, 0.65% to 0.95% falls within the top ten clones.

The sample was also linked to a second study, of T cells of mothers and their children. According to the second study: Nine systemically healthy Caucasian individuals, comprising three mothers and their six children, were included as donors. cDNA synthesis consumed the entire amount of extracted RNA, loaded at 1.5 ug RNA in each 15 ul reaction. Sample barcodes and 2-4 random nucleotides were added via the M1S primer in the second PCR. Over 8 million TCR beta CDR3 reads came from each mother, compared with approximately 2.8 million reads from each child. Thymic selection similarly shapes TCR recombination output in related and unrelated pairs, with minor effect from inherited differences. Normalized repertoire overlap was always slightly but never significantly higher in related than unrelated mother-child pairs. With a sensitivity of about 100 clones per million clonotypes, no persistent microchimeric T cell clones were detected. Deep NGS was used in the study to compare the TCR beta repertoires of mothers and children and to look for features that separate related mother-child pairs from unrelated individuals. Mothers averaged roughly 40 +/- 4 years of age and children averaged around 10 +/- 4 years. Libraries were sequenced on Illumina HiSeq 2000 with 100+100 nt paired-end reads after adapter ligation with NEBNext reagents. To prevent cross-contamination, the mother and child libraries were prepared one month apart and sequenced in separate runs. For each donor, between about 500,000 and 2,200,000 distinct TCR beta clonotypes were identified. Naive TCR beta clonotypes were estimated from low-frequency clonotypes matched to each donor's FACS-determined naive share, without sorting.

The source is a girl aged 2 to 9 in good health. The rearrangement joined TRBV25-1 to TRBJ1-6; too little of a D gene remains to name it. The sequenced sample consisted of blood. The CDR3 is CASGHGRSSYNSPLHF. The nucleotide sequence reads as follows: TGTGCCAGCGGCCACGGACGCAGCTCCTATAATTCACCCCTCCACTTT.